This TCR beta chain appears in the sequencing data of a study of CD8 T cells in Susac syndrome. With random hexamers, reverse transcription was performed on about 0.45 to 1 ug of RNA. Amplification of TCR beta CDR3 was carried out by immunoSEQ multiplex PCR, which covered 54 Vbeta and 13 Jbeta segments. MiXCR, applied by TCRdb to the immunoSEQ multiplex PCR reads, yields one record per CDR3 protein. The profile shows nearly 200,000 distinct CDR3 sequences, around 96% of them singletons. Sequencing of TCR beta was performed on blood CD8+ T cells and on blood CD4+ T cells. It was treatment-naive patients with stable or active relapsing-remitting disease who made up the multiple sclerosis controls. This CDR3 comprises 15 residues. Germline V gene sequence: CDR1 LGHDT, CDR2 YNNKEL (reference sequence). Trimming took off 1 base at V and 3 bases at J, with 13 bases between the two ends.

The V gene is TRBV3-1, the J gene TRBJ2-7, with D perhaps matching TRBD2 (5 bases). The specimen was CD4+ T cells from PBMCs. This TCR derives from a human donor with multiple sclerosis. CDR3 loop: CASSQASGEYYEQYF. CDR3 coding DNA: TGTGCCAGCAGCCAAGCTTCCGGGGAATACTACGAGCAGTACTTC.